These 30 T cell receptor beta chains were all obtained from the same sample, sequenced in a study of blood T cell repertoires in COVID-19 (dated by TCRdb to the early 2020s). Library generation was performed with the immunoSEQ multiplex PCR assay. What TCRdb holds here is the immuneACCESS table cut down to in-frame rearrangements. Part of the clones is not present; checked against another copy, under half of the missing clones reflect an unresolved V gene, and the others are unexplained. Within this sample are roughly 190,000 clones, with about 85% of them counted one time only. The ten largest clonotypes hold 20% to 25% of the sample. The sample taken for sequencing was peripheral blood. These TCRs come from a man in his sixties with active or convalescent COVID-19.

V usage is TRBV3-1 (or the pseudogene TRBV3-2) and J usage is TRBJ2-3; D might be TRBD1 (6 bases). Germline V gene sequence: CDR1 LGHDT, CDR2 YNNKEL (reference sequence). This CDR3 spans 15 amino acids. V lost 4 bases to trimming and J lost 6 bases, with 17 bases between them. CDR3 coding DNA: TGTGCCAGCAGCCTCAAAATACAGGGTTCCGATACGCAGTATTTT. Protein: CASSLKIQGSDTQYF.

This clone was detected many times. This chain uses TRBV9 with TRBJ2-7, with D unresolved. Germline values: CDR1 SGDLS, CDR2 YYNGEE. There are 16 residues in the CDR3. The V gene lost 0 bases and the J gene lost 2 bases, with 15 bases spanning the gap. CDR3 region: CASSVGALSYPYEQYF. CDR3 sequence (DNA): TGTGCCAGCAGCGTAGGCGCCTTAAGCTACCCCTACGAGCAGTACTTC. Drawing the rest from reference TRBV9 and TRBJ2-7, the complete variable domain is DSGVTQTPKHLITATGQRVTLRCSPRSGDLSVYWYQQSLDQGLQFLIQYYNGEERAKGNILERFSAQQFPDLHSELNLSSLELGDSALYFCASSVGALSYPYEQYFGPGTRLTVT.

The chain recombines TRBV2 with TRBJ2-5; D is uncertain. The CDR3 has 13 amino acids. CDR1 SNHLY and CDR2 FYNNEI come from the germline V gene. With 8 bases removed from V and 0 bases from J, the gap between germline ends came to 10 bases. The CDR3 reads CASGLWNQETQYF. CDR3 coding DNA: TGTGCCAGCGGGCTCTGGAACCAAGAGACCCAGTACTTC.

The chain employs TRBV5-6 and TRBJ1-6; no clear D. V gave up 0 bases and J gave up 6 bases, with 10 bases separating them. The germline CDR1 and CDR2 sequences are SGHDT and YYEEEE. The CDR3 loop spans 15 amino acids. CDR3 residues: CASSLDPGGNSPLHF. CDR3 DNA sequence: TGTGCCAGCAGCTTGGATCCAGGTGGTAATTCACCCCTCCACTTT.

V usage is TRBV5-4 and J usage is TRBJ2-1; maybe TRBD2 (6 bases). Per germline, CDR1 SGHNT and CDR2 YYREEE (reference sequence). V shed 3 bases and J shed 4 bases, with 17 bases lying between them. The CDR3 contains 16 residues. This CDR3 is CASSSAPLAGYNEQFF. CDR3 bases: TGTGCCAGCAGCTCCGCCCCACTAGCAGGATACAATGAGCAGTTCTTC.

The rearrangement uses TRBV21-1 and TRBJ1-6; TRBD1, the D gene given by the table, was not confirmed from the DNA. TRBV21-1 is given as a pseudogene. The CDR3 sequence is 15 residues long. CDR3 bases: TGTGCCAGCAGCAAAGCCGGACAAAGACCTTCACCCCTCCACTTT. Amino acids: CASSKAGQRPSPLHF.

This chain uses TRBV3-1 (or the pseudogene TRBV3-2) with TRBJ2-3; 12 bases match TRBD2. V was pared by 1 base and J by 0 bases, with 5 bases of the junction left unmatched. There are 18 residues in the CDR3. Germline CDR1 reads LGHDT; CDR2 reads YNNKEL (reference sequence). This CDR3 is CASSQGLAGVTSTDTQYF. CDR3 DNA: TGTGCCAGCAGCCAAGGACTAGCGGGAGTTACTAGCACAGATACGCAGTATTTT.

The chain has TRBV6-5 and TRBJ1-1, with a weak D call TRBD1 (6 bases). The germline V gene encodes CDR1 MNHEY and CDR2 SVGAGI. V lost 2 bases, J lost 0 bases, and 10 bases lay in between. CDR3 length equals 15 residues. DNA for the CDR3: TGTGCCAGCAGTTACGGTGGACAGATGAACACTGAAGCTTTCTTT. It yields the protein CASSYGGQMNTEAFF.

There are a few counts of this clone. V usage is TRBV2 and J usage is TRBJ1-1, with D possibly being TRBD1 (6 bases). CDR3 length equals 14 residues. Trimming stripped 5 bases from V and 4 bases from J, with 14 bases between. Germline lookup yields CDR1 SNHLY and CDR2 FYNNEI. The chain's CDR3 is CASSPRGQSTEAFF. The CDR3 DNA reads TGTGCCAGCAGTCCTCGAGGACAGAGCACTGAAGCTTTCTTT.

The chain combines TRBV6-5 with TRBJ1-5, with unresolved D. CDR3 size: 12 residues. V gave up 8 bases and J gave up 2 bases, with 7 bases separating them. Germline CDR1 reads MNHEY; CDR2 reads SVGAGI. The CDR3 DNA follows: TGTGCCAGCGGGCAGGGCAATCAGCCCCAGCATTTT. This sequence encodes CASGQGNQPQHF.

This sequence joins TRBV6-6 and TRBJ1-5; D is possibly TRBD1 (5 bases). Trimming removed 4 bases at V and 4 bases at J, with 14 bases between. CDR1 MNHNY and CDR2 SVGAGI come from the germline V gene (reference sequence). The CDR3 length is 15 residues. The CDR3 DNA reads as TGTGCCAGCAGTTCAGAAGGGGTCCGTAATCAGCCCCAGCATTTT. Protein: CASSSEGVRNQPQHF.

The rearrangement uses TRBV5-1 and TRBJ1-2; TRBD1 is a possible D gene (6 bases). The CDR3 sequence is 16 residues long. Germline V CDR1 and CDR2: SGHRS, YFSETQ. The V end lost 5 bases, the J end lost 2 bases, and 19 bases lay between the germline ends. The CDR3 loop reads CASRIATDRVNYGYTF. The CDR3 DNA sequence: TGCGCCAGCAGAATCGCTACGGACAGAGTGAACTATGGCTACACCTTC.

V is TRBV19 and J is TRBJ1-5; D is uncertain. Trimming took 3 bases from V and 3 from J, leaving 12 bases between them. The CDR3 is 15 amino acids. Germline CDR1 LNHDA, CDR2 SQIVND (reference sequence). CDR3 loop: CASSIIGASNQPQHF. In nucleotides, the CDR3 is TGTGCCAGTAGTATTATAGGAGCTTCCAATCAGCCCCAGCATTTT.

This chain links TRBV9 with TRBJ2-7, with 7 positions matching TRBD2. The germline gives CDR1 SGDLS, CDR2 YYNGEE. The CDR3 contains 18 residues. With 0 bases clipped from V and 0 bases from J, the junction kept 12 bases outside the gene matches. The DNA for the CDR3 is TGTGCCAGCAGCGTAGCTACGGGGGGAACCGGCAGCTCCTACGAGCAGTACTTC. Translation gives CASSVATGGTGSSYEQYF. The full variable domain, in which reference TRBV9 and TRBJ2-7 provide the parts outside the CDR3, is DSGVTQTPKHLITATGQRVTLRCSPRSGDLSVYWYQQSLDQGLQFLIQYYNGEERAKGNILERFSAQQFPDLHSELNLSSLELGDSALYFCASSVATGGTGSSYEQYFGPGTRLTVT.

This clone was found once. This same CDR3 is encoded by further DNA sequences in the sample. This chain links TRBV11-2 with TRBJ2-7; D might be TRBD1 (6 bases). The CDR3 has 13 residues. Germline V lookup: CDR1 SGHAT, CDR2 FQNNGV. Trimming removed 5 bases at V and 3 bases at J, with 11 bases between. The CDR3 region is CASSLGQSYEQYF. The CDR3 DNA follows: TGTGCCAGCAGCCTAGGACAGAGCTACGAGCAGTACTTC.

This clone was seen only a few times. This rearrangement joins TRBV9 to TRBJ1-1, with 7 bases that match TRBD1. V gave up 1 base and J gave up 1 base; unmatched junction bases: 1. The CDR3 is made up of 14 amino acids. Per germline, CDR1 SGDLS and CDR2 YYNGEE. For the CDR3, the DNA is TGTGCCAGCAGCGTACAGGGGGGGAACACTGAAGCTTTCTTT. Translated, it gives CASSVQGGNTEAFF.

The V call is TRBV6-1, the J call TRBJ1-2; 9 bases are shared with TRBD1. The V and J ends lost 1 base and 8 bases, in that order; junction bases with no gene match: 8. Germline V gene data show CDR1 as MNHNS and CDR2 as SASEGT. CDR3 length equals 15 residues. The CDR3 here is CASSEETGGKDGYTF. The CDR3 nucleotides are TGTGCCAGCAGTGAAGAGACAGGGGGAAAAGACGGCTACACCTTC.

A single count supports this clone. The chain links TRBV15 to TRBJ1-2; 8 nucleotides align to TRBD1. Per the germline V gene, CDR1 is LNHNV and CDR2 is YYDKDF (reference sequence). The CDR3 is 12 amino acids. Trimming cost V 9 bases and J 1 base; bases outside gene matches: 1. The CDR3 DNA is TGTGCCACAGGACAGGGTAACTATGGCTACACCTTC. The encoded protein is CATGQGNYGYTF.

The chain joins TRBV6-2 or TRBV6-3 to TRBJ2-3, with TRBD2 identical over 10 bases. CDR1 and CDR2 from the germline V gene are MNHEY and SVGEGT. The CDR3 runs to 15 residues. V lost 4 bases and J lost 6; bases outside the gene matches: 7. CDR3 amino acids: CASSFGLAGVDTQYF. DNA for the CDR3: TGTGCCAGCAGTTTCGGCCTAGCGGGGGTTGATACGCAGTATTTT.

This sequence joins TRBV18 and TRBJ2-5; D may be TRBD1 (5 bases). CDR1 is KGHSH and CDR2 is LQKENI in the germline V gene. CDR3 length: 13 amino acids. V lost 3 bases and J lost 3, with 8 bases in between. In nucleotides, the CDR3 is TGTGCCAGCTCACCGGTAGGGGAAGAGACCCAGTACTTC. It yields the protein CASSPVGEETQYF.

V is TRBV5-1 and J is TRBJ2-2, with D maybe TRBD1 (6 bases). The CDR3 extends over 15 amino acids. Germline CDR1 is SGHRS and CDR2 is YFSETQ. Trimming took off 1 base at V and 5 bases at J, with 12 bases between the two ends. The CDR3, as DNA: TGCGCCAGCAGCTTGATACAGGGAGCGACCGGGGAGCTGTTTTTT. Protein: CASSLIQGATGELFF.

CDR3 protein: CASSVGLWGGTQYF. CDR3 in DNA: TGTGCCAGCAGCGTAGGTCTATGGGGAGGTACGCAGTATTTT. V usage is TRBV9 and J usage is TRBJ2-3, with TRBD2 as a possible D gene (6 bases). Germline CDR1 SGDLS, CDR2 YYNGEE. This CDR3 comprises 14 residues. V lost 0 bases to trimming and J lost 8 bases, with 13 bases between them. The variable domain in full, with the rest retrieved from reference TRBV9 and TRBJ2-3, is DSGVTQTPKHLITATGQRVTLRCSPRSGDLSVYWYQQSLDQGLQFLIQYYNGEERAKGNILERFSAQQFPDLHSELNLSSLELGDSALYFCASSVGLWGGTQYFGPGTRLTVL.

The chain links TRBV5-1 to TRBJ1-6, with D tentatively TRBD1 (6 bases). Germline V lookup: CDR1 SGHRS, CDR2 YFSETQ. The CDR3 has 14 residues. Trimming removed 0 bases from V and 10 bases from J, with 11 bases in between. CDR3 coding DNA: TGCGCCAGCAGCTTGGGACAGGCTTCATCACCCCTCCACTTT. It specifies CASSLGQASSPLHF.

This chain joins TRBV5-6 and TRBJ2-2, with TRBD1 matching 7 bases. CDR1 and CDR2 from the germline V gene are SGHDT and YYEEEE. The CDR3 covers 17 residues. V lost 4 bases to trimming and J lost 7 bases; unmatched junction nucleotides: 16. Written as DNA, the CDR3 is TGTGCCAGCAGCCGCGAATCTACAGGGGCTGGTGACGGGGAGCTGTTTTTT. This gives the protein CASSRESTGAGDGELFF.

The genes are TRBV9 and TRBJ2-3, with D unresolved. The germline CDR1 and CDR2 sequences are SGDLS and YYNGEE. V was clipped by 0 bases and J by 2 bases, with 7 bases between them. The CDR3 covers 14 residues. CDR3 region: CASSVDQATDTQYF. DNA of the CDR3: TGTGCCAGCAGCGTAGACCAGGCCACAGATACGCAGTATTTT. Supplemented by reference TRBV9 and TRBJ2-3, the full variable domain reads DSGVTQTPKHLITATGQRVTLRCSPRSGDLSVYWYQQSLDQGLQFLIQYYNGEERAKGNILERFSAQQFPDLHSELNLSSLELGDSALYFCASSVDQATDTQYFGPGTRLTVL.

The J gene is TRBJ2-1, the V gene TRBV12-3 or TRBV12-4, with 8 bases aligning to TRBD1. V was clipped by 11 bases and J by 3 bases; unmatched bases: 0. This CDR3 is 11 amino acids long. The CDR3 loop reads CAGQGYNEQFF. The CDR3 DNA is TGTGCCGGACAGGGCTACAATGAGCAGTTCTTC.

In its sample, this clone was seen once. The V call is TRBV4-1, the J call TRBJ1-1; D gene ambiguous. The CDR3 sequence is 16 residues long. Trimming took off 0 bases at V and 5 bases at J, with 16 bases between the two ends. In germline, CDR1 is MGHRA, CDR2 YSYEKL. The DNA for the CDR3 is TGCGCCAGCAGCCAAGAACCCGGGAGGGTCAGAACTGAAGCTTTCTTT. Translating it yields CASSQEPGRVRTEAFF.

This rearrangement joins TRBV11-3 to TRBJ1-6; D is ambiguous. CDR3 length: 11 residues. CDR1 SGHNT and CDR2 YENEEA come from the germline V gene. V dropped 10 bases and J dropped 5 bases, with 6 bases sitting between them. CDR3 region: CATRDNSPLHF. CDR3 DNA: TGTGCCACCCGAGATAATTCACCCCTCCACTTT.

The CDR3 sequence is CASSVEQMENTIYF. As DNA, the CDR3 is TGTGCCAGCAGCGTAGAACAGATGGAAAACACCATATATTTT. V gene TRBV9 combines with J gene TRBJ1-3; D is undetermined. This CDR3 is built from 14 residues. Germline CDR1 reads SGDLS; CDR2 reads YYNGEE. V lost 0 bases, J lost 6 bases, and 10 bases lay in between.

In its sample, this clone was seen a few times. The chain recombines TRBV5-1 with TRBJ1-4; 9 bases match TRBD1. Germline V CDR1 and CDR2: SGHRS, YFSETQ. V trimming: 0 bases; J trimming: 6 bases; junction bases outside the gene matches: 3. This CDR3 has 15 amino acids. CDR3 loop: CASSLGDRDHEKLFF. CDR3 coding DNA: TGCGCCAGCAGCTTGGGGGACAGGGACCATGAAAAACTGTTTTTT.